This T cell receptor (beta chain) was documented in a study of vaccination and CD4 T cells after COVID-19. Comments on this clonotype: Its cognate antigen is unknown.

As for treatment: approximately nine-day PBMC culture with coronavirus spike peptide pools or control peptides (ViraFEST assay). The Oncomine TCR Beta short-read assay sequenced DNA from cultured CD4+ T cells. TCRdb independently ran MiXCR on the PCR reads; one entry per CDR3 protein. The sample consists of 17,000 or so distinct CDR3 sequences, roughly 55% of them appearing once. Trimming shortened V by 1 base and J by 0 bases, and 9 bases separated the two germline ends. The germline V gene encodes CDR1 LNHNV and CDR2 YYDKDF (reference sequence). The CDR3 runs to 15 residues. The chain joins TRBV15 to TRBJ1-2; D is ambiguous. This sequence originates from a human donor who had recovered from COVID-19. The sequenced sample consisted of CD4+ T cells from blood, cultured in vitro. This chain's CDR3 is CATSRVPDTNYGYTF. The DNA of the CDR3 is TGTGCCACCAGCAGAGTGCCAGATACTAACTATGGCTACACCTTC. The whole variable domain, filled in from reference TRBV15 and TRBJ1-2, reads DAMVIQNPRYQVTQFGKPVTLSCSQTLNHNVMYWYQQKSSQAPKLLFHYYDKDFNNEADTPDNFQSRRPNTSFCFLDIRSPGLGDTAMYLCATSRVPDTNYGYTFGSGTRLTVV.